Shown below are 2 T cell receptor beta chains from a single sample sequenced in a study of blood T cell repertoires in COVID-19. TCRdb's copy holds only in-frame clones and misses some; the assay was immunoSEQ multiplex PCR. The sample lists about 65,000 clones, roughly 71% occurring once. Sequencing was done on a sample of peripheral blood. All receptors derive from a human donor in a cohort sampled during active COVID-19.

The chain employs TRBV29-1 and TRBJ1-2; 7 bases fit TRBD1. The CDR3 runs 14 residues. The V and J ends lost 3 bases and 4 bases, in that order; junction bases with no gene match: 8. Germline assignment: CDR1 SQVTM and CDR2 ANQGSEA. The CDR3 protein is CSVDPGGNAYGYTF. The CDR3 region has the DNA TGCAGCGTTGATCCAGGGGGAAACGCCTATGGCTACACCTTC.

The chain is built from TRBV19 and TRBJ2-1, with unresolved D. The V and J ends lost 0 bases and 0 bases respectively, with 9 bases between them. Germline V gives CDR1 LNHDA, CDR2 SQIVND (reference sequence). CDR3 size: 16 residues. This CDR3 reads CASSIDYGGSYNEQFF. In nucleotides, the CDR3 is TGTGCCAGTAGTATAGATTACGGCGGCTCCTACAATGAGCAGTTCTTC. Filled out from reference TRBV19 and TRBJ2-1, the complete variable domain reads DGGITQSPKYLFRKEGQNVTLSCEQNLNHDAMYWYRQDPGQGLRLIYYSQIVNDFQKGDIAEGYSVSREKKESFPLTVTSAQKNPTAFYLCASSIDYGGSYNEQFFGPGTRLTVL.